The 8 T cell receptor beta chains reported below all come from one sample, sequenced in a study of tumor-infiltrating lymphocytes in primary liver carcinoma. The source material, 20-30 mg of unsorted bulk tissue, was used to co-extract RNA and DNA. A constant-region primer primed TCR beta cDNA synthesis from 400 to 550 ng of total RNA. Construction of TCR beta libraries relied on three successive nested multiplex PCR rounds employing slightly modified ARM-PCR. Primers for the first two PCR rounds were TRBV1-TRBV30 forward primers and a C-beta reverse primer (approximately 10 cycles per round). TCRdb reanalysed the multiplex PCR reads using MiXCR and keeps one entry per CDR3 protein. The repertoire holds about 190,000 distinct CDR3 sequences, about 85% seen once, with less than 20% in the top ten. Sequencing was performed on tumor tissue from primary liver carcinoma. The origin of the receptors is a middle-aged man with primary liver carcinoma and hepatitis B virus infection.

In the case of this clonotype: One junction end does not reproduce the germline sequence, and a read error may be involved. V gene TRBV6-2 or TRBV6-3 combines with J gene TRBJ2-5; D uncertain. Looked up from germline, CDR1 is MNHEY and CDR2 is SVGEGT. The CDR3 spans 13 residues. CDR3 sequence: CASSYRAQETLYF. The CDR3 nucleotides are TGTGCCAGCAGTTACCGGGCCCAAGAGACCCTGTACTTC.

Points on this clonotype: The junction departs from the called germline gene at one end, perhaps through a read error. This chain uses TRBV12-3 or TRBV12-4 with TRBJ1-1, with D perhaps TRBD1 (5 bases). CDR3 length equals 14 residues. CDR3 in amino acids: CASTSADRNTEAFF. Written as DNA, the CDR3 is TGTGCTAGCACTTCAGCAGACAGGAACACTGAAGCTTTCTTT.

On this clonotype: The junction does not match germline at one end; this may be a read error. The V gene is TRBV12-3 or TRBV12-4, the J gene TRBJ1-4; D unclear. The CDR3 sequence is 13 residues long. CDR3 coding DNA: TGTGCCAGCAGTTTAGCTCGGAGCGAAAAACTGCTTTTT. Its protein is CASSLARSEKLLF.

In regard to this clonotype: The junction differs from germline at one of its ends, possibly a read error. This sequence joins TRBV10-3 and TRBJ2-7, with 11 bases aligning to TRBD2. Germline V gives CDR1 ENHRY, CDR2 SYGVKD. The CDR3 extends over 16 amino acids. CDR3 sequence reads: CVISGISGRGPYEQYF. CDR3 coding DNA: TGTGTCATCAGTGGGATTAGCGGGAGGGGACCTTACGAGCAGTACTTC.

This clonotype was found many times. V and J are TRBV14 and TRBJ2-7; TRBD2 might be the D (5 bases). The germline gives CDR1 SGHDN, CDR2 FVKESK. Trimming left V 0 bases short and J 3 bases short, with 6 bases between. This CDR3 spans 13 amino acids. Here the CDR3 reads CASSQDTSYEQYF. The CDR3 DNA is TGTGCCAGCAGCCAAGACACTAGCTACGAGCAGTACTTC. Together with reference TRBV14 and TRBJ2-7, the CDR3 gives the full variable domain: EAGVTQFPSHSVIEKGQTVTLRCDPISGHDNLYWYRRVMGKEIKFLLHFVKESKQDESGMPNNRFLAERTGGTYSTLKVQPAELEDSGVYFCASSQDTSYEQYFGPGTRLTVT.

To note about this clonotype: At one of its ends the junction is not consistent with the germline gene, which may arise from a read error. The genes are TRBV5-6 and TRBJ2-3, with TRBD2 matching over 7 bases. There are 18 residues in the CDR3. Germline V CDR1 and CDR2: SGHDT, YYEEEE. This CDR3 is CASSSLTSPANFLDTQYF. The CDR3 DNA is TGCGCCAGCAGCTCCTTGACTAGCCCGGCCAACTTTTTAGATACGCAGTATTTT.

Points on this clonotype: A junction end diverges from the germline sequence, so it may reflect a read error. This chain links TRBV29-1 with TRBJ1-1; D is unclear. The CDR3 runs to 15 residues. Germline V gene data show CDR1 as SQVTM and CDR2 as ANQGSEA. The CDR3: CGVDHGWGMNTEAFF. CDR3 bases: TGCGGCGTTGACCACGGTTGGGGAATGAACACTGAAGCTTTCTTC. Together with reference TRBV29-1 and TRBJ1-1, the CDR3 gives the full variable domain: SAVISQKPSRDICQRGTSLTIQCQVDSQVTMMFWYRQQPGQSLTLIATANQGSEATYESGFVIDKFPISRPNLTFSTLTVSNMSPEDSSIYLCGVDHGWGMNTEAFFGQGTRLTVV.

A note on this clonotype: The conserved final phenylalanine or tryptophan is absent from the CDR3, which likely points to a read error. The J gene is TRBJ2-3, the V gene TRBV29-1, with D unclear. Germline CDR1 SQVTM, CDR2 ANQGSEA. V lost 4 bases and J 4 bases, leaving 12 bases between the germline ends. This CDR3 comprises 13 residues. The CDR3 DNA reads TGCAGCGTTGGCCATATTCGAGCAGATACGCAGTATTAT. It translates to CSVGHIRADTQYY.